Listed below are T cell receptor beta chains from one sample, sequenced in a study of Graves' ophthalmopathy and Graves' hyperthyroidism. Each CDR3 protein gets one entry after TCRdb re-called the multiplex PCR reads with MiXCR. This table holds approximately 1.2 million distinct CDR3 sequences, less than 45% found once. Material: peripheral blood or thyroid tissue (not recorded which). These receptors originate from an adult man with Graves' hyperthyroidism. CDR3s include the opening cysteine and the closing phenylalanine or tryptophan. D genes are given only for firm matches. For some rows the clone size is stated as once, few or many, or as a class when expanded; others skip it.

j_call: TRBJ1-1
d_call: .
clone_size: many
v_call: TRBV5-1
cdr3_aa: CASSPGTAQAFF
cdr3_nt: TGCGCCAGCAGCCCGGGGACGGCGCAAGCTTTCTTT

j_call: TRBJ1-2
d_call: .
clone_size: many
v_call: TRBV5-5
cdr3_aa: CASSLLTPNYGYTF
cdr3_nt: TGTGCCAGCAGCTTACTGACACCTAACTATGGCTACACCTTC

j_call: TRBJ2-7
d_call: .
clone_size: .
v_call: TRBV5-1
cdr3_aa: CASRPWGEQYF
cdr3_nt: TGCGCCAGCAGACCCTGGGGGGAGCAGTACTTC

j_call: TRBJ1-5
d_call: .
clone_size: few
v_call: TRBV28
cdr3_aa: CASSPTVVHQPQHF
cdr3_nt: TGTGCCAGCAGTCCGACAGTGGTGCATCAGCCCCAGCATTTT

j_call: TRBJ1-2
d_call: TRBD1
clone_size: .
v_call: TRBV4-1
cdr3_aa: CASSPGDRWTGSYTF
cdr3_nt: TGCGCCAGCAGCCCAGGGGACAGGTGGACCGGTAGCTACACCTTC

j_call: TRBJ1-4
d_call: .
clone_size: .
v_call: TRBV10-3
cdr3_aa: CAINRGEKLFF
cdr3_nt: TGTGCCATCAACCGGGGGGAAAAACTGTTTTTT

j_call: TRBJ1-2
d_call: .
clone_size: few
v_call: TRBV20-1
cdr3_aa: CSALTGPLNYGYTF
cdr3_nt: TGCAGTGCTTTAACCGGGCCCCTTAACTATGGCTACACCTTC

j_call: TRBJ2-7
d_call: .
clone_size: .
v_call: TRBV14
cdr3_aa: CASSRDLSCEQYF
cdr3_nt: TGTGCCAGCAGCCGAGATCTATCCTGCGAGCAGTACTTC

j_call: TRBJ2-2
d_call: .
clone_size: .
v_call: TRBV4-3
cdr3_aa: CASSLGVVGSGELFF
cdr3_nt: TGCGCCAGCAGCCTCGGCGTTGTGGGATCCGGGGAGCTGTTTTTT

j_call: TRBJ1-6
d_call: .
clone_size: .
v_call: TRBV20-1
cdr3_aa: CSAGDRWSSYNSPLHF
cdr3_nt: TGCAGTGCTGGAGACCGGTGGAGCTCCTATAATTCACCCCTCCACTTT

j_call: TRBJ1-5
d_call: .
clone_size: many
v_call: TRBV19
cdr3_aa: CASSIFQGDQPQHF
cdr3_nt: TGTGCCAGTAGTATATTTCAGGGCGATCAGCCCCAGCATTTT

j_call: TRBJ2-7
d_call: .
clone_size: .
v_call: TRBV11-2
cdr3_aa: CASSAFTYEQYF
cdr3_nt: TGTGCCAGCAGCGCCTTCACCTACGAGCAGTACTTC

j_call: TRBJ2-5
d_call: TRBD1
clone_size: few
v_call: TRBV28
cdr3_aa: CASSLTGGIETQYF
cdr3_nt: TGTGCCAGCAGTTTAACAGGGGGCATCGAGACCCAGTACTTC

j_call: TRBJ1-4
d_call: .
clone_size: .
v_call: TRBV6-5
cdr3_aa: CASRERWEKLFF
cdr3_nt: TGTGCCAGCAGAGAGCGTTGGGAAAAACTGTTTTTT

j_call: TRBJ1-1
d_call: .
clone_size: many
v_call: TRBV19
cdr3_aa: CASRSFGGITEAFF
cdr3_nt: TGTGCCAGTAGGAGTTTCGGCGGGATCACTGAAGCTTTCTTT

j_call: TRBJ1-1
d_call: TRBD1
clone_size: .
v_call: TRBV5-1
cdr3_aa: CASSLGLSGQGPLNTEAFF
cdr3_nt: TGCGCCAGCAGCTTGGGCCTCTCCGGACAGGGGCCCCTGAACACTGAAGCTTTCTTT

j_call: TRBJ1-2
d_call: TRBD1
clone_size: many
v_call: TRBV10-3
cdr3_aa: CASSPDGQVNGYTF
cdr3_nt: TGTGCCAGCAGCCCCGACGGACAGGTGAATGGCTACACCTTC

j_call: TRBJ1-2
d_call: .
clone_size: .
v_call: TRBV30
cdr3_aa: CAWSGDSTLGGYTF
cdr3_nt: TGTGCCTGGAGTGGGGATTCCACCCTGGGTGGCTACACCTTC

j_call: TRBJ2-1
d_call: .
clone_size: few
v_call: TRBV25-1
cdr3_aa: CASTSGGTQEQFF
cdr3_nt: TGTGCCAGCACCTCAGGGGGGACCCAGGAGCAGTTCTTC

j_call: TRBJ1-1
d_call: .
clone_size: .
v_call: TRBV29-1
cdr3_aa: CSVEEGQVTFF
cdr3_nt: TGCAGCGTTGAAGAGGGGCAAGTGACTTTCTTT

j_call: TRBJ2-2
d_call: .
clone_size: few
v_call: TRBV7-8
cdr3_aa: CASSDMGRITNTGELFF
cdr3_nt: TGTGCCAGCAGTGATATGGGTAGGATAACCAACACCGGGGAGCTGTTTTTT

j_call: TRBJ2-5
d_call: .
clone_size: .
v_call: TRBV29-1
cdr3_aa: CSAPGRGFEETQYF
cdr3_nt: TGCAGCGCCCCGGGACGGGGGTTTGAAGAGACCCAGTACTTC

j_call: TRBJ1-4
d_call: .
clone_size: .
v_call: TRBV28
cdr3_aa: CASSLSPRDHVF
cdr3_nt: TGTGCCAGCAGTTTATCCCCGAGGGACCATGTTTTT

j_call: TRBJ2-7
d_call: .
clone_size: many
v_call: TRBV7-2
cdr3_aa: CASSLQGKGNYEQYF
cdr3_nt: TGTGCCAGCAGCTTACAGGGGAAGGGCAATTACGAGCAGTACTTC

j_call: TRBJ2-5
d_call: TRBD1
clone_size: .
v_call: TRBV5-4
cdr3_aa: CAGNSRDSGKETQYF
cdr3_nt: TGTGCCGGCAATTCCCGGGACAGTGGGAAAGAGACCCAGTACTTC

j_call: TRBJ2-5
d_call: TRBD2
clone_size: few
v_call: TRBV7-8
cdr3_aa: CASSFPTSSTSGGRQETQYF
cdr3_nt: TGTGCCAGCAGCTTCCCTACCTCTTCGACTAGCGGGGGGCGCCAAGAGACCCAGTACTTC

j_call: TRBJ2-2
d_call: .
clone_size: .
v_call: TRBV29-1
cdr3_aa: CSVHGSGGELFF
cdr3_nt: TGCAGCGTTCACGGGAGTGGCGGGGAGCTGTTTTTT

j_call: TRBJ1-1
d_call: .
clone_size: .
v_call: TRBV5-1
cdr3_aa: CASSLRFQTEAFF
cdr3_nt: TGCGCCAGCAGCTTGAGGTTCCAGACGGAAGCTTTCTTT

j_call: TRBJ1-2
d_call: .
clone_size: few
v_call: TRBV20-1
cdr3_aa: CSAAPLLDCYTF
cdr3_nt: TGCAGTGCTGCCCCCCTTTTGGATTGCTACACCTTC

j_call: TRBJ1-5
d_call: TRBD1
clone_size: .
v_call: TRBV2
cdr3_aa: CARDWTGVGQPQHF
cdr3_nt: TGTGCTAGAGACTGGACAGGGGTGGGTCAGCCCCAGCATTTT

j_call: TRBJ1-5
d_call: .
clone_size: .
v_call: TRBV4-1
cdr3_aa: CASSQGRTASNQPQHF
cdr3_nt: TGCGCCAGCAGCCAAGGGAGGACAGCTAGCAATCAGCCCCAGCATTTT

j_call: TRBJ1-4
d_call: .
clone_size: .
v_call: TRBV20-1
cdr3_aa: CSAPRGSEKLFF
cdr3_nt: TGCAGTGCTCCCAGGGGAAGTGAAAAACTGTTTTTT

j_call: TRBJ1-2
d_call: .
clone_size: .
v_call: TRBV12-3/TRBV12-4
cdr3_aa: CASSPGRAGTNYGYTF
cdr3_nt: TGTGCCAGCAGTCCCGGACGGGCTGGTACTAACTATGGCTACACCTTC